This T cell receptor (beta chain) was sequenced for a study of T cells in localized non-small cell lung cancer (TCRdb year 2020). For the study in its entirety: The study analyzed T cell repertoires of 236 early-stage NSCLC patients, comparing tumors and uninvolved tumor-adjacent lungs. All 240 or so NSCLC patients in the cohort were treatment-naive and had localized lung tumors that were resected. NSCLC patients had a mean age of around 61 years, and around 140 were male and 85 to 110 female. The full study reports these points: Longer overall survival was associated with higher blood T cell density, whereas shorter survival was associated with higher adjacent-lung clonality. Multi-region tumor sequencing was not performed, so intratumor heterogeneity could not be excluded. Uninvolved tumor-adjacent lung showed the highest T cell clonality, higher than tumor, which suggests more focused antigenic responses in the uninvolved tumor-adjacent lung. A median of about 55 of the top 100 tumor clones were detected in paired uninvolved adjacent lung, and some 28 of these tumor clones were also found among the top 100 clones of the paired uninvolved adjacent lung. Because the study design was exploratory, TCR variables were selected using unadjusted p-values without false-discovery rate correction.

At diagnosis, peripheral blood, uninvolved tumor-adjacent lung and tumor were collected and stored as a combination of fresh-frozen and FFPE material. Blood samples were analyzed as peripheral blood mononuclear cells for TCR repertoire profiling. As for this clone: The antigen this receptor binds is unknown. No base qualities exist here, and no much larger clone lies one base off it.

V was cut back by 3 bases and J by 8 bases, leaving a gap of 14 bases between them. The CDR3 starts with the cysteine, ends with the phenylalanine, and has 13 residues. The retained sequence is limited to the CDR3, 39 bases, with the frame set at the first base. The germline V gene encodes CDR1 SGHNT and CDR2 YYREEE (reference sequence). TCR beta CDR3 regions were sequenced from DNA using the immunoSEQ Assay. As for how the authors treated the data: T cell density was computed as TCR beta template counts normalized to usable DNA estimated by amplifying housekeeping genes. Richness was estimated using the preseqR package, with extrapolation to 400,000 templates for PBMC samples and to 120,000 templates for tissue samples. Clonality was defined by subtracting Pielou's evenness from one. Tissue-enriched TCRs were identified through differential abundance testing performed on productive amino-acid clonotypes, with a minimum total count of 5 and an alpha of 0.1. The Jaccard Index and the Morisita Overlap Index were used to quantify repertoire overlap between compartments. GLIPH clustered TCR beta CDR3s with public tetramer-defined viral CDR3s; viral motifs required at least three viral sequences plus V-gene enrichment. TCRdb took over this immuneACCESS table, retaining in-frame rearrangements with V and J assigned. Such tables are incomplete; in checked studies, under half of the missing clones stem from an unresolved V gene, and the remainder is unexplained. D and trimming were read from the DNA, whereas the V and J calls and clone size are those reported in that table. The sample table contains approximately 33,000 clones; only one count was recorded for roughly 85% of them. The ten largest clones take up approximately 6.8% of the sample.

The source of this sequence is a woman aged 40-69 years with stage I lung adenocarcinoma. The V and J genes are TRBV5-4 and TRBJ1-1, with the identity of the D gene unclear. The sequencing used peripheral blood, collected before any cancer treatment. The DNA is as follows: TGTGCCAGCAGCTACCGGGAGGGCAGGGAAGCTTTCTTT. The encoded protein is CASSYREGREAFF. Reference TRBV5-4 and TRBJ1-1 genes cover what lies past the CDR3, so the full variable domain is ETGVTQSPTHLIKTRGQQVTLRCSSQSGHNTVSWYQQALGQGPQFIFQYYREEENGRGNFPPRFSGLQFPNYSSELNVNALELDDSALYLCASSYREGREAFFGQGTRLTVV.